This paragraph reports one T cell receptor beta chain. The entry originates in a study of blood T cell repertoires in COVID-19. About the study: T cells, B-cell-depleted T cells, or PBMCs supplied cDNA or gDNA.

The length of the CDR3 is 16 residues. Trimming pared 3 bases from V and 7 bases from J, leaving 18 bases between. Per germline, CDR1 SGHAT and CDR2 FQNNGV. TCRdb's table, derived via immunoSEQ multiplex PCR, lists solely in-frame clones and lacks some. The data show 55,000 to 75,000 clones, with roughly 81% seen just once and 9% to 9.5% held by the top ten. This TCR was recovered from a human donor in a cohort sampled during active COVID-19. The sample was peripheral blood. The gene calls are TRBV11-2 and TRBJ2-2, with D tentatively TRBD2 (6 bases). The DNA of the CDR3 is TGTGCCAGCAGCTTTCCGACGAAAGCGGGCGGCGGGGAGCTGTTTTTT. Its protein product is CASSFPTKAGGGELFF.